This entry describes one T cell receptor (beta chain). These data are taken from a study of blood T cell repertoires in COVID-19. About the research overall: Italy, Spain and the United States were the sources of the convalescent and acute COVID-19 samples. T cells, B-cell-depleted T cells, or PBMCs supplied cDNA or gDNA.

The Seattle patients, enrolled during active infection, were followed longitudinally. Per the study methods: Reference gene primer amplification gave estimated nucleated cell counts. TCRdb keeps only in-frame clones here, not all; method: immunoSEQ multiplex PCR. V and J calls and clone size are given by that table; D and trimming were obtained from the DNA. The table shows 90,000 or so clones, with roughly 90% occurring only once. The CDR3 loop spans 17 amino acids. Germline CDR1 and CDR2: SGHNT and YYREEE (reference sequence). The V gene end was trimmed by 2 bases and the J gene end by 0 bases; junction bases not matched to a gene: 5.

Specimen: peripheral blood. J is TRBJ2-1 and V is TRBV5-4, with 10 bases that match TRBD2. The TCR comes from a man aged 55 to 69 with COVID-19, enrolled during active disease. In DNA, the CDR3 is TGTGCCAGCAGCTTTAGCGGGAGGCCCTTCTCCTACAATGAGCAGTTCTTC. This codes for CASSFSGRPFSYNEQFF.